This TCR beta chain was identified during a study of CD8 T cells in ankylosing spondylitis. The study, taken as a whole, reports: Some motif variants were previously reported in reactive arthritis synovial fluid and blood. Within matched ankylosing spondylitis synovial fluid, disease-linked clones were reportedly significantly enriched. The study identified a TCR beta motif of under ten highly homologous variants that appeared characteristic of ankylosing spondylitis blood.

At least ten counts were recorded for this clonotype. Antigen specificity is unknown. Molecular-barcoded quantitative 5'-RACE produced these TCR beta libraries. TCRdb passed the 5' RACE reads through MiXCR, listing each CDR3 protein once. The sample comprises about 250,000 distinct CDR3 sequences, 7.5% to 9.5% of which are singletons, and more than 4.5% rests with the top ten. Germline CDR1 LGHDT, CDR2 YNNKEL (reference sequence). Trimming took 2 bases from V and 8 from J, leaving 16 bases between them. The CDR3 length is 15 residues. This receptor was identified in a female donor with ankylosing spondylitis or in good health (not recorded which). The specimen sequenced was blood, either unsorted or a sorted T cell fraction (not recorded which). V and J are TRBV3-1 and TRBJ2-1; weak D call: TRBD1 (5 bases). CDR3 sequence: CASSQLAGWGHEQFF. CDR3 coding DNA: TGTGCCAGCAGCCAATTGGCAGGGTGGGGCCATGAGCAGTTCTTC.